This is a list of T cell receptor beta chains from one sample in a study of blood T cell repertoires in COVID-19. Using immunoSEQ multiplex PCR, the repertoire was profiled, and TCRdb retains in-frame clones only, with some absent. The sample lists hundreds of thousands of clones; about nine tenths were seen once. The sequenced sample consisted of peripheral blood. All receptors come from a man aged 50 to 59 with COVID-19, enrolled during active disease. Each CDR3 is given with its conserved first and last residue. A D gene is named only where the DNA matches it firmly. Clone sizes are given selectively: once, few, many, or a class where the clone is expanded.

TRBJ2-1,TRBD1,.,TRBV6-5,CASSPPGTGGLFF,TGTGCCAGCAGTCCCCCGGGGACAGGGGGCCTTTTCTTC
TRBJ1-6,.,.,TRBV12-5,CASGLGPELTVNSPLHF,TGTGCTAGTGGACTGGGGCCAGAGCTAACCGTTAATTCACCCCTCCACTTT
TRBJ1-5,.,.,TRBV18,CASSRGENQPQHF,TGTGCCAGCTCGCGCGGGGAGAATCAGCCCCAGCATTTT
TRBJ2-2,.,.,TRBV28,CASSRGRQGTGELFF,TGTGCCAGCAGTCGGGGGAGGCAAGGCACCGGGGAGCTGTTTTTT
TRBJ1-1,.,.,TRBV7-2,CASSLAAGRNPTEAFF,TGTGCCAGCAGCTTAGCCGCGGGCAGAAACCCCACTGAAGCTTTCTTT
TRBJ2-5,.,.,TRBV5-1,CASSLGLRAAYQETQYF,TGCGCCAGCAGCTTGGGGCTCAGGGCCGCTTACCAAGAGACCCAGTACTTC
TRBJ2-7,.,.,TRBV19,CASKQSSYEQYF,TGTGCCAGTAAACAGAGCTCCTACGAGCAGTACTTC
TRBJ1-6,TRBD1,.,TRBV6-5,CASSRDRGNSPLHF,TGTGCCAGCAGCCGGGACAGGGGTAATTCACCCCTCCACTTT
TRBJ1-5,.,.,TRBV19,CASSIALTYSNQPQHF,TGTGCCAGTAGTATAGCTCTGACATATAGCAATCAGCCCCAGCATTTT
TRBJ1-4,.,.,TRBV19,CASSTQGLREKLFF,TGTGCCAGTAGCACACAGGGTTTGCGGGAAAAACTGTTTTTT
TRBJ1-5,TRBD1,.,TRBV9,CASTPTGVPVYSNQPQHF,TGTGCCAGCACCCCGACAGGGGTCCCTGTATATAGCAATCAGCCCCAGCATTTT
TRBJ2-3,TRBD2,.,TRBV5-4,CASSFGTSGRDTQYF,TGTGCCAGCAGCTTCGGGACTAGCGGCCGGGATACGCAGTATTTT
TRBJ2-7,TRBD1,once,TRBV5-1,CASSLGQGDEQYF,TGCGCCAGCAGCTTAGGGCAGGGGGACGAGCAGTACTTC
TRBJ2-1,.,.,TRBV5-1,CASSLGAGTAGAYNEQFF,TGCGCCAGCAGCTTGGGTGCAGGAACAGCTGGGGCATACAATGAGCAGTTCTTC
TRBJ1-5,.,.,TRBV9,CASSVGVFNQPQHF,TGTGCCAGCAGCGTAGGCGTCTTCAATCAGCCCCAGCATTTT
TRBJ1-1,TRBD1,.,TRBV24-1,CATSRDRKYF,TGTGCCACCAGCCGGGACAGAAAGTATTTT
TRBJ2-4,.,.,TRBV9,CASSVSPGYGNIQYF,TGTGCCAGCAGCGTAAGCCCCGGGTACGGTAACATTCAGTACTTC
TRBJ1-2,.,.,TRBV5-6,CASSLDPAWSYGYTF,TGTGCCAGCAGCTTGGACCCAGCCTGGAGCTATGGCTACACCTTC